This is a list of T cell receptor beta chains from one sample in a study of blood T cell repertoires in COVID-19. TCRdb's table, derived via immunoSEQ multiplex PCR, lists solely in-frame clones and lacks some. The sample has a few hundred thousand clones; around 85% are singletons. Input material: peripheral blood. These receptor sequences come from a human donor with COVID-19, enrolled during active disease. The donor label of this sample is uncertain. The CDR3 runs from the conserved cysteine through the conserved F or W. A D gene is named only where the DNA matches it firmly. Clone size, where shown, is once, few, many, or a class for clones that have expanded.

j_gene: TRBJ2-2
d_gene: NA
abundance: NA
v_gene: TRBV19
CDR3aa: CASSRSAATGELFF
CDR3nt: TGTGCCAGTAGTAGGTCGGCGGCCACCGGGGAGCTGTTTTTT

j_gene: TRBJ1-2
d_gene: NA
abundance: NA
v_gene: TRBV29-1
CDR3aa: CSVESRGIYGYTF
CDR3nt: TGCAGCGTTGAATCCCGCGGAATCTATGGCTACACCTTC

j_gene: TRBJ1-4
d_gene: NA
abundance: once
v_gene: TRBV7-9
CDR3aa: CASSFNSPLPFNEKLFF
CDR3nt: TGTGCCAGCAGCTTTAATTCCCCTCTCCCCTTTAATGAAAAACTGTTTTTT

j_gene: TRBJ1-1
d_gene: NA
abundance: once
v_gene: TRBV30
CDR3aa: CACLGQRVNTEAFF
CDR3nt: TGTGCCTGCCTTGGACAGCGCGTGAACACTGAAGCTTTCTTT

j_gene: TRBJ2-7
d_gene: NA
abundance: NA
v_gene: TRBV6-5
CDR3aa: CASTGSDVAMQYF
CDR3nt: TGTGCCAGCACAGGGTCAGACGTGGCCATGCAGTACTTC

j_gene: TRBJ2-7
d_gene: NA
abundance: NA
v_gene: TRBV9
CDR3aa: CASSVGAAGIQGEQYF
CDR3nt: TGTGCCAGCAGCGTAGGGGCGGCGGGAATCCAGGGCGAGCAGTACTTC

j_gene: TRBJ1-1
d_gene: TRBD1
abundance: NA
v_gene: TRBV3-1/TRBV3-2
CDR3aa: CASSLHGNGRGLTEAFF
CDR3nt: TGTGCCAGCAGCCTCCATGGGAATGGTAGGGGGCTCACTGAAGCTTTCTTT

j_gene: TRBJ2-7
d_gene: TRBD2
abundance: once
v_gene: TRBV6-5
CDR3aa: CASSYVAGIVEQYF
CDR3nt: TGTGCCAGCAGTTACGTAGCGGGAATTGTCGAGCAGTACTTC

j_gene: TRBJ1-5
d_gene: TRBD1
abundance: NA
v_gene: TRBV28
CDR3aa: CASSLRQGDNQPQHF
CDR3nt: TGTGCCAGCAGTCTCCGACAGGGAGACAATCAGCCCCAGCATTTT

j_gene: TRBJ1-1
d_gene: NA
abundance: NA
v_gene: TRBV3-1/TRBV3-2
CDR3aa: CASTSTRDTEAFF
CDR3nt: TGTGCCAGCACATCGACCCGGGACACTGAAGCTTTCTTT

j_gene: TRBJ1-1
d_gene: NA
abundance: once
v_gene: TRBV6-6
CDR3aa: CASNYDSNTEAFF
CDR3nt: TGTGCCAGCAATTACGACAGTAACACTGAAGCTTTCTTT

j_gene: TRBJ2-2
d_gene: TRBD2
abundance: NA
v_gene: TRBV19
CDR3aa: CASSLRTSGNTGELFF
CDR3nt: TGTGCCAGTAGTCTAAGGACTAGCGGTAACACCGGGGAGCTGTTTTTT

j_gene: TRBJ2-2
d_gene: TRBD1
abundance: NA
v_gene: TRBV13
CDR3aa: CASSFFIGQGGNTGELFF
CDR3nt: TGTGCCAGCAGCTTTTTTATTGGACAGGGGGGGAACACCGGGGAGCTGTTTTTT

j_gene: TRBJ2-4
d_gene: TRBD1
abundance: NA
v_gene: TRBV28
CDR3aa: CASSLSGQLAKNIQYF
CDR3nt: TGTGCCAGCAGTTTATCGGGACAGTTAGCCAAAAACATTCAGTACTTC

j_gene: TRBJ1-1
d_gene: TRBD1
abundance: NA
v_gene: TRBV30
CDR3aa: CACIRGDTEAFF
CDR3nt: TGTGCCTGTATCAGGGGGGACACTGAAGCTTTCTTT

j_gene: TRBJ1-1
d_gene: NA
abundance: NA
v_gene: TRBV19
CDR3aa: CASSIPGRARGEAFF
CDR3nt: TGTGCCAGTAGTATCCCCGGCAGGGCAAGGGGTGAAGCTTTCTTT

j_gene: TRBJ2-1
d_gene: TRBD2
abundance: few
v_gene: TRBV7-8
CDR3aa: CASSQRLAGALGRSSYNEQFF
CDR3nt: TGTGCCAGCAGCCAAAGACTAGCGGGAGCCTTGGGCCGAAGCTCCTACAATGAGCAGTTCTTC

j_gene: TRBJ2-3
d_gene: NA
abundance: NA
v_gene: TRBV12-2
CDR3aa: CASRLALTSGRVTDTQYF
CDR3nt: TGTGCAAGTCGCTTAGCCCTGACTAGCGGGAGGGTTACAGATACGCAGTATTTT

j_gene: TRBJ2-5
d_gene: NA
abundance: NA
v_gene: TRBV11-3
CDR3aa: CASSPGGVEETQYF
CDR3nt: TGTGCCAGCAGCCCCGGGGGAGTTGAGGAGACCCAGTACTTC

j_gene: TRBJ2-7
d_gene: NA
abundance: NA
v_gene: TRBV7-2
CDR3aa: CASSLGGSALSYEQYF
CDR3nt: TGTGCCAGCAGCTTAGGGGGCTCGGCGCTTAGCTACGAGCAGTACTTC

j_gene: TRBJ2-7
d_gene: NA
abundance: NA
v_gene: TRBV5-8
CDR3aa: CASSVSYGSGRSYEQYF
CDR3nt: TGTGCCAGCAGCGTTTCGTACGGAAGCGGGCGGTCCTACGAGCAGTACTTC

j_gene: TRBJ1-1
d_gene: NA
abundance: NA
v_gene: TRBV2
CDR3aa: CASTWLVGAAEAFF
CDR3nt: TGTGCCAGCACCTGGCTGGTGGGGGCCGCTGAAGCTTTCTTT

j_gene: TRBJ1-5
d_gene: NA
abundance: NA
v_gene: TRBV11-2
CDR3aa: CASSLGGRPNQPQHF
CDR3nt: TGTGCCAGCAGCTTAGGGGGCAGGCCAAATCAGCCCCAGCATTTT

j_gene: TRBJ2-3
d_gene: TRBD2
abundance: NA
v_gene: TRBV7-3
CDR3aa: CASSSPVAGASTDTQYF
CDR3nt: TGTGCCAGCAGCTCCCCCGTAGCGGGAGCTAGCACAGATACGCAGTATTTT

j_gene: TRBJ1-3
d_gene: TRBD1
abundance: NA
v_gene: TRBV7-2
CDR3aa: CASSSSGGSGNTIYF
CDR3nt: TGTGCCAGCAGCTCATCAGGGGGCTCTGGAAACACCATATATTTT

j_gene: TRBJ2-7
d_gene: NA
abundance: NA
v_gene: TRBV5-1
CDR3aa: CASSLGGTGYGHEQYF
CDR3nt: TGCGCCAGCAGCTTGGGCGGAACAGGGTACGGCCATGAACAGTACTTC